The 32 T cell receptor beta chains in this list originate from one sample, sequenced in a study of tumor and adjacent non-tumor tissue in lung cancer. TCRbeta libraries were built with three rounds of nested PCR, modified from ARM-PCR. TCRdb fed the multiplex PCR reads into MiXCR, producing one record per CDR3 protein. The sample shows 98,000 or so distinct CDR3 sequences, about 80% of them seen only once. The template was RNA from unsorted bulk tissue. The normal lung tissue was taken more than 3 cm from the tumor edge. The sample consisted of distant non-tumor lung tissue. The receptors derive from a man in his fifties or sixties with small cell lung cancer.

A note on this clonotype: One end of the junction varies from germline; a read error may be responsible. This chain uses TRBV4-1 with TRBJ2-1; D is possibly TRBD2 (7 bases). The CDR3 covers 17 residues. The germline CDR1 and CDR2 sequences are MGHRA and YSYEKL. CDR3 in DNA: TGCGCTAGCAGCCAAGATCCTACCGGGGGGCTCTACAATGAGCAGTTCTTC. Its protein product is CASSQDPTGGLYNEQFF.

The CDR3 nucleotides are TGTGCCAGCAGAAGACAGGGCCTAAACACCATATATTTT. Its protein product is CASRRQGLNTIYF. The V call is TRBV12-3 or TRBV12-4, the J call TRBJ1-3, with 7 bases matching TRBD1. Losses at the gene ends were 6 bases for V and 6 bases for J; bases not matched to a gene: 5. The length of the CDR3 is 13 residues.

Points on this clonotype: A clone one base away is much larger, so this may be a read error. The chain has TRBV20-1 and TRBJ1-1, with unresolved D. Between the trimmed V and J ends, which lost 6 bases and 3 bases, there was a span of 14 bases. Germline V gene lookup returns CDR1 DFQATT and CDR2 SNEGSKA (reference sequence). This CDR3 has 13 amino acids. The CDR3 reads CSAGLRVDTEAFF. The CDR3 coding sequence is TGCAGTGCCGGGCTGCGGGTTGACACTGAAGCTTTCTTT.

This rearrangement joins TRBV6-1 to TRBJ2-7, with 11 bases lining up with TRBD1. The CDR3 covers 17 residues. Germline loops: CDR1 MNHNS, CDR2 SASEGT. The CDR3 DNA follows: TGTGCCAGCAGCGAGGACAGGGGGCATTTAGGCTCCTACAAGCAGTACGTC. Translation gives CASSEDRGHLGSYKQYV.

Details on this clonotype: The conserved final phenylalanine or tryptophan is absent from the CDR3, which likely points to a read error. The CDR3 DNA sequence: TGTGCTAGCAGGGAGATCCCGGCGGATGAGCAGTTCATC. It translates to CASREIPADEQFI. This chain joins TRBV6-5 and TRBJ2-1, with D possibly called TRBD1 or TRBD2 (5 bases each). Germline CDR1 and CDR2: MNHEY and SVGAGI. The CDR3 sequence is 13 residues long.

As regards this clonotype: At one end, the junction sequence differs from germline, possibly due to a read error. The chain has TRBV11-3 and TRBJ2-7; possibly TRBD2 for D (8 bases). The V gene's germline CDR1 is SGHNT and CDR2 YENEEA. The CDR3 sequence is 17 residues long. CDR3: CVSSFSGDSLTVYEQYF. In DNA form, the CDR3 reads TGTGTCAGCAGTTTTAGCGGGGACAGCCTCACTGTCTACGAGCAGTACTTC.

For this clonotype: It may be a read error: a sequence one base away is much more abundant. The chain couples TRBV5-8 to TRBJ1-5, with D unclear. Germline V gene sequence: CDR1 SGHTS, CDR2 YDEGEE. The CDR3 spans 12 residues. CDR3 protein: CASSFRAQPRHF. CDR3 bases: TGTGCCAGCAGCTTTCGTGCTCAGCCCCGGCATTTT.

As to this clonotype: Compared with germline, one end of the junction differs, possibly owing to a read error. DNA of the CDR3: TGTGTCAGCAGTTATACCACTGAAGCTTTATTT. Protein: CVSSYTTEALF. This chain links TRBV6-2 or TRBV6-3 with TRBJ1-1; D is undetermined. Looked up from germline, CDR1 is MNHEY and CDR2 is SVGEGT. The CDR3 covers 11 residues.

Concerning this clonotype itself: A single base separates this from a much larger clone, so it may be a read error. CDR3 residues: CSMGMLNYGYTF. The CDR3 DNA follows: TGCAGTATGGGGATGCTGAACTATGGCTACACCTTC. This rearrangement joins TRBV20-1 to TRBJ1-2; D gene uncertain. The CDR3 has 12 amino acids. Germline V gives CDR1 DFQATT, CDR2 SNEGSKA (reference sequence). V was pared by 8 bases and J by 2 bases, with 12 bases between.

Turning to this clonotype: The germline gene is not matched at one end of the junction; a read error may be the cause. V is TRBV5-1 and J is TRBJ2-1; D is unclear. Germline loops: CDR1 SGHRS, CDR2 YFSETQ. This CDR3 spans 16 amino acids. CDR3 DNA: TGCGACAGCAGCTCGAAGCAGCCGAGCTCCTACAATGAGCAGTTCTTC. As protein: CDSSSKQPSSYNEQFF.

In this sample, this clonotype turned up once. A single base separates this from a much larger clone, so it may be a read error. The chain combines TRBV20-1 with TRBJ2-7; D might be TRBD1 or TRBD2, each matching 5 bases. Trimming stripped 1 base from V and 2 bases from J, with 27 bases between. Germline-derived CDR1 and CDR2 are DFQATT and SNEGSKA (reference sequence). The CDR3 has 19 residues. This CDR3 is CSARARDRDLDHFTYEQYF. CDR3 bases: TGCAGTGCTAGAGCCCGAGACCGGGACCTCGACCATTTTACCTACGAGCAGTACTTC.

Concerning this clonotype: The conserved closing phenylalanine or tryptophan is absent in this CDR3, likely reflecting a read error. The rearrangement uses TRBV20-1 and TRBJ2-7; D might be TRBD1 (5 bases). The CDR3 spans 11 residues. Germline assignment: CDR1 DFQATT and CDR2 SNEGSKA (reference sequence). V lost 5 bases and J lost 5, with 10 bases in between. The CDR3, as DNA: TGCAGTGCTCTACAGGCCCACGAGCAGTACCTC. It specifies CSALQAHEQYL.

Only one count was recorded for this clonotype. The chain has TRBV6-5 and TRBJ1-4, with unresolved D. This CDR3 comprises 16 residues. Trimming took off 7 bases at V and 4 bases at J, with 19 bases between the two ends. Germline-derived CDR1 and CDR2 are MNHEY and SVGAGI. CDR3 region: CASTTKNSPINEKLFF. In nucleotides, the CDR3 is TGTGCCAGCACCACCAAGAATTCGCCAATTAATGAAAAACTGTTTTTT.

CDR3 loop: CASSLLPFYEKYV. In DNA, the CDR3 is TGCGCGAGCAGCTTGCTCCCATTCTACGAGAAGTACGTC. The rearrangement joins TRBV5-1 to TRBJ2-7; D gene unclear. CDR1 and CDR2 from the germline V gene are SGHRS and YFSETQ. This CDR3 region has 13 residues.

A note on this clonotype: Its ends do not fully match the called genes, so a read error is possible. This rearrangement joins TRBV11-3 to TRBJ2-2; D is perhaps TRBD2 (5 bases). The CDR3 consists of 15 residues. The germline V gene encodes CDR1 SGHNT and CDR2 YENEEA. Here the CDR3 DNA reads TGTGCCAGCAGCTTACAGACTTCGAAGACCGGGGAGTTGTTTTTT. Its protein is CASSLQTSKTGELFF.

CDR3: CASIGGGLTGGSYEQYF. The CDR3 DNA is TGTGCCAGCATTGGGGGTGGGCTAACGGGGGGAAGCTACGAGCAGTACTTC. The chain links TRBV28 to TRBJ2-7, with 7 bases lining up with TRBD2. The CDR3 consists of 17 residues. The V gene end was trimmed by 7 bases and the J gene end by 3 bases; junction bases not matched to a gene: 18. Germline CDR1 MDHEN, CDR2 SYDVKM.

Worth noting for this clonotype: One end of the junction varies from germline; a read error may be responsible. This chain connects TRBV7-3 to TRBJ1-1; D unclear. Germline CDR1 is SGHTA and CDR2 is FQGTGA. The CDR3 runs 14 residues. This CDR3 reads CASGLLAMNTEAFF. The CDR3 region has the DNA TGTGCCAGCGGCTTATTGGCAATGAACACTGAAGCTTTCTTT.

Concerning this clonotype itself: An end of the junction does not agree with germline; a read error may underlie this. The rearrangement links TRBV25-1 to TRBJ2-3; TRBD1 or TRBD2 may be the D gene (5 bases each). Germline V gives CDR1 MGHDK, CDR2 SYGVNS. The CDR3 is 15 amino acids. As DNA, the CDR3 is TGTGCCAGCAGTGAGAGTGGGCGAGGGGCAGATACGCTGTATTTT. It yields the protein CASSESGRGADTLYF.

Points on this clonotype: The junction does not match germline at one end; this may be a read error. The V call is TRBV12-3 or TRBV12-4, the J call TRBJ2-2; D is perhaps TRBD2 (5 bases). The length of the CDR3 is 16 residues. CDR3 sequence reads: CASCLRASGRAGELFF. As DNA, the CDR3 is TGTGCCAGCTGTTTAAGGGCTAGTGGGAGAGCCGGGGAGCTGTTTTTT.

As regards this clonotype: The junction does not match germline at one end; this may be a read error. V is TRBV6-5 and J is TRBJ2-2, with no clear D. The CDR3 contains 15 residues. CDR1 MNHEY and CDR2 SVGAGI come from the germline V gene. This CDR3 is CASSYGGRNTMELFF. The CDR3 DNA sequence: TGTGCCAGCAGTTACGGTGGCCGGAACACCATGGAGCTTTTTTTT.

This clonotype was detected only once. It may be a read error: a sequence one base away is much more abundant. The V and J genes are TRBV5-8 and TRBJ1-5; unclear D gene. The CDR3 spans 12 residues. Germline loops: CDR1 SGHTS, CDR2 YDEGEE. The CDR3 nucleotides are TGTGTCAGCAGCTTTCGTGCTCAGCCCCAGCATTTT. Residues: CVSSFRAQPQHF.

The table lists this clonotype with a few counts. Given a much more abundant clone one base away, this may be a read error. The V gene is TRBV5-8, the J gene TRBJ2-6, with no clear D. The germline V gene encodes CDR1 SGHTS and CDR2 YDEGEE. The CDR3 spans 15 residues. CDR3: CASSGLFSGTNVLTF. The CDR3 coding sequence is TGTGCCAGCAGCGGGTTATTCTCTGGGACCAACGTCCTGACTTTC.

This clonotype was detected only a few times. The chain joins TRBV18 to TRBJ2-4, with 8 bases matching TRBD1. Trimming removed 6 bases from V and 0 bases from J; junction bases left unmatched: 4. Germline V CDR1 and CDR2: KGHSH, LQKENI. The CDR3 covers 15 residues. CDR3 sequence reads: CASSLGQEAKNIQYF. The CDR3 DNA follows: TGTGCCAGCTCCCTGGGACAGGAAGCCAAAAACATTCAGTACTTC.

V usage is TRBV6-5 and J usage is TRBJ2-7; D not certain. CDR1 and CDR2 (germline): MNHEY, SVGAGI. This CDR3 is 15 amino acids long. The CDR3 DNA is TGTGCCAGCACCCTCCCGGTGCTTAGATTTTACGAGCAGCACGTC. Protein: CASTLPVLRFYEQHV.

Note on this clonotype: At one boundary the junction diverges from the germline segment, which might be a read error. The J gene is TRBJ2-3, the V gene TRBV29-1, with 8 nucleotides matching TRBD2. The germline gives CDR1 SQVTM, CDR2 ANQGSEA. This CDR3 comprises 16 residues. The CDR3, as DNA: TGCAGCGTTGCGAGCGGGAGAGCCTCCTTTGCGGATATGCAGTATTTT. This gives the protein CSVASGRASFADMQYF.

This clonotype was detected ten times or more. The chain couples TRBV5-4 to TRBJ2-1; TRBD1 might be the D (5 bases). Trimming took 4 bases from V and 10 from J, leaving 18 bases between them. This CDR3 has 14 amino acids. The germline gives CDR1 SGHNT, CDR2 YYREEE (reference sequence). The DNA for the CDR3 is TGTGCCAGCAGCCAGATGACAGATGGTTCCGAGCAGTTCTTC. It translates to CASSQMTDGSEQFF.

Points on this clonotype: Since a much larger clone is just one base distant, this may be a read error. The rearrangement links TRBV20-1 to TRBJ2-3, with TRBD2 identical over 9 bases. This CDR3 has 16 residues. CDR1 and CDR2 (germline): DFQATT, SNEGSKA (reference sequence). V lost 8 bases to trimming and J lost 3 bases; unmatched junction nucleotides: 15. CDR3 in amino acids: CSTISFLSGRTDTQYF. The CDR3 DNA reads as TGCAGTACCATATCCTTTCTGAGCGGGAGGACAGATACGCAGTATTTT.

In regard to this clonotype: Relative to the germline gene, one junction end is altered; a read error may explain this. This sequence joins TRBV4-1 and TRBJ2-7; D assignment may be TRBD1 or TRBD2 (5 bases each). This CDR3 contains 17 residues. CDR1 and CDR2 from the germline V gene are MGHRA and YSYEKL. Here the CDR3 DNA reads TGCGCCAGCAGCCAAGAGTACGGGACCAGCCCGGGCTACAAGCAGTATTTC. It translates to CASSQEYGTSPGYKQYF.

Turning to this clonotype: Here the CDR3 omits its conserved ending phenylalanine or tryptophan, so a read error is the likely source. The V gene is TRBV5-1, the J gene TRBJ1-4; a weak D match, TRBD1 (5 bases). CDR1 is SGHRS, CDR2 YFSETQ, per germline. This CDR3 comprises 15 residues. Trimming stripped 4 bases from V and 5 bases from J, with 15 bases between. The chain's CDR3 is CASSLLGPPNEKLFL. In DNA, the CDR3 is TGCGCCAGCAGCCTCCTGGGGCCTCCGAATGAAAAACTGTTTCTT.

Remarks on this clonotype: One end of the junction fails to match germline, which may point to a read error. V is TRBV11-2 and J is TRBJ2-7, with D unresolved. CDR1 and CDR2 from the germline V gene are SGHAT and FQNNGV. The length of the CDR3 is 12 residues. CDR3: CASSSTYAEQYF. CDR3 sequence (DNA): TGTGCCAGCAGCTCGACCTATGCCGAGCAATACTTC. The full variable domain, its missing parts supplied by reference TRBV11-2 and TRBJ2-7, is EAGVAQSPRYKIIEKRQSVAFWCNPISGHATLYWYQQILGQGPKLLIQFQNNGVVDDSQLPKDRFSAERLKGVDSTLKIQPAKLEDSAVYLCASSSTYAEQYFGPGTRLTVT.

This clonotype was detected once. The rearrangement joins TRBV11-2 to TRBJ2-7; TRBD2 might be the D (5 bases). Between the trimmed V and J ends, which lost 8 bases and 3 bases, there was a span of 14 bases. The CDR3 covers 13 residues. In germline, CDR1 is SGHAT, CDR2 FQNNGV. The CDR3 bases are TGTGCCAGCTTAGATCGGGGAGTCTACGAGCAGTACGTC. Encoded protein: CASLDRGVYEQYV.

A remark on this clonotype: Relative to the germline gene, one junction end is altered; a read error may explain this. The genes are TRBV11-1 and TRBJ2-3; 15 bases line up with TRBD2. There are 18 residues in the CDR3. Looked up from germline, CDR1 is SGHAT and CDR2 is FQDESV (reference sequence). CDR3: CASNSGLAGGSVADTQYF. The DNA for the CDR3 is TGTGCCAGCAACTCCGGACTAGCGGGAGGGTCGGTGGCGGATACGCAATATTTT. Full variable domain (remainder filled in from reference TRBV11-1 and TRBJ2-3): EAEVAQSPRYKITEKSQAVAFWCDPISGHATLYWYRQILGQGPELLVQFQDESVVDDSQLPKDRFSAERLKGVDSTLKIQPAELGDSAMYLCASNSGLAGGSVADTQYFGPGTRLTVL.